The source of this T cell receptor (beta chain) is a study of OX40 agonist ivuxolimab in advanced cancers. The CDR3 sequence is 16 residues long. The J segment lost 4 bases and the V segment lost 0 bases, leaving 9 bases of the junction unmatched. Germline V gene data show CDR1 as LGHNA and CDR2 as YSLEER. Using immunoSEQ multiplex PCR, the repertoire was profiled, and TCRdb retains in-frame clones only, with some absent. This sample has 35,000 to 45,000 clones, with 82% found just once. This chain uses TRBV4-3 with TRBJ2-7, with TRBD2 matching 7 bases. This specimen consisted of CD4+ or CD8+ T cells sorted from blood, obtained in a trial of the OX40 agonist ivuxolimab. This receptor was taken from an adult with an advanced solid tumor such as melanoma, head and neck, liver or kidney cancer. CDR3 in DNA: TGCGCCAGCAGCCAAGATAGAGCGGGATCGAGATACGAGCAGTACTTC. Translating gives CASSQDRAGSRYEQYF.